This T cell receptor beta chain was observed in a study of graft-versus-host responses after intestinal transplantation. Looking at the study overall: Recipients were all induced with anti-thymocyte globulin, then given tacrolimus and steroids for about 3 years.

Germline V gene data show CDR1 as SGHVS and CDR2 as FNYEAQ. CDR3 length equals 15 residues. V was pared by 1 base and J by 6 bases, with 14 bases between. Comment on this clone: Its antigen is unidentified.

Study results and caveats: GvH clones surfaced in recipient marrow, some emerging earlier in ileum or blood. Allografts carried high graft-versus-host to host-versus-graft clonal ratios in patients having graft-donor T cell macrochimerism.

Measured with immunoSEQ multiplex PCR; TCRdb has only the in-frame clones, and not every one. The sample records around 92,000 clones, approximately 85% being singletons. The sequence derives from a human patient who received an intestinal transplant, so some T cells may come from the graft donor. The gene calls are TRBV7-6 and TRBJ2-3; D uncertain. Here the sequenced sample was PBMCs, taken 255 days after intestinal transplant. CDR3 amino acids: CASSLDPGPADTQYF. In DNA form, the CDR3 reads TGTGCCAGCAGCTTAGACCCCGGCCCGGCGGATACGCAGTATTTT. The full variable domain, its missing parts supplied by reference TRBV7-6 and TRBJ2-3, is GAGVSQSPRYKVTKRGQDVALRCDPISGHVSLYWYRQALGQGPEFLTYFNYEAQQDKSGLPNDRFSAERPEGSISTLTIQRTEQRDSAMYRCASSLDPGPADTQYFGPGTRLTVL.